Listed below are T cell receptor beta chains from one sample, sequenced in a study of blood T cell repertoires in COVID-19. Profiling relied on immunoSEQ multiplex PCR, and the TCRdb table lists in-frame clones only, not all of them. The profile shows just over 60,000 clones, over 60% of them singletons. Sequencing was carried out using peripheral blood. Source of these receptors: a man in his thirties or forties with COVID-19, enrolled during active disease. The CDR3 runs from the conserved cysteine through the conserved F or W. A D gene is named only where the DNA matches it firmly. Part of the rows lack a size; the others show once, few, many or a class for expanded clones.

TRBV18,-,TRBJ1-1,TRBD1,TGTGCCAGCTCACCGACAGGGGGTGACACTGAAGCTTTCTTT,CASSPTGGDTEAFF
TRBV11-2,-,TRBJ2-7,TRBD2,TGTGCCAGCAGCTTAGCGGGACTAGCGGGGGTCTACGAGCAGTACTTC,CASSLAGLAGVYEQYF
TRBV11-3,-,TRBJ2-3,-,TGTGCCAGCAGCTTAGATTGGCCGGAGTATAGCACAGATACGCAGTATTTT,CASSLDWPEYSTDTQYF
TRBV6-1,-,TRBJ1-6,-,TGTGCCAGCAGTGAATCGGCGGTTTCGGATTCACCCCTCCACTTT,CASSESAVSDSPLHF
TRBV11-2,-,TRBJ1-1,TRBD1,TGTGCCAGCAGCTTAGCTCAGGGGGCGCAAGCTTTCTTT,CASSLAQGAQAFF
TRBV5-5,-,TRBJ1-1,-,TGTGCCAGCAGCTTGGCCTTGGGTCGGGACACTGAAGCTTTCTTT,CASSLALGRDTEAFF
TRBV5-1,-,TRBJ1-1,-,TGCGCCAGCAGCTTGGGACAGATAAACACTGAAGCTTTCTTT,CASSLGQINTEAFF
TRBV29-1,-,TRBJ2-3,-,TGCAGCGTTGACGGCGGTAGCACAGATACGCAGTATTTT,CSVDGGSTDTQYF
TRBV5-6,-,TRBJ2-2,-,TGTGCCAGCAGCTTGGGACAGAACACCGGGGAGCTGTTTTTT,CASSLGQNTGELFF
TRBV15,few,TRBJ2-6,-,TGTGCCACCAGTCCCAGGGGTCCTGGGGCCAACGTCCTGACTTTC,CATSPRGPGANVLTF
TRBV4-1,-,TRBJ1-1,TRBD1,TGCGCCAGCAGACAAGGGGGCGGTTTGAACACTGAAGCTTTCTTT,CASRQGGGLNTEAFF
TRBV11-2,few,TRBJ2-1,-,TGTGCCAGCAGCTTAGCCGGGGACTCCTACAATGAGCAGTTCTTC,CASSLAGDSYNEQFF
TRBV4-1,-,TRBJ1-5,TRBD1,TGCGCCAGCAGCCAATCGGACAGGGGTAATCAGCCCCAGCATTTT,CASSQSDRGNQPQHF
TRBV18,once,TRBJ1-2,-,TGTGCCAGCTCACCTTCCTTACAGCCTTCTAACTATGGCTACACCTTC,CASSPSLQPSNYGYTF
TRBV5-5,-,TRBJ1-5,TRBD1,TGTGCCAGCAGCATGCAAACAGGGGCCAATCAGCCCCAGCATTTT,CASSMQTGANQPQHF
TRBV5-1,-,TRBJ2-3,-,TGCGCCAGCAGCCCCCAGGGAGATACGCAGTATTTT,CASSPQGDTQYF
TRBV2,-,TRBJ1-5,TRBD1,TGTGCCAGCGGAGACAGGGGCGGTCAGCCCCAGCATTTT,CASGDRGGQPQHF
TRBV11-2,-,TRBJ1-3,-,TGTGCCAGCAGAGGCCGGGGGAACACCATATATTTT,CASRGRGNTIYF
TRBV27,-,TRBJ1-4,-,TGTGCCAGCAGTCGGACCCACAGGGCAACTAATGAAAAACTGTTTTTT,CASSRTHRATNEKLFF
TRBV20-1,-,TRBJ1-6,-,TGCAGTGCTAGTCCACAGGGTGGTGATTCACCCCTCCACTTT,CSASPQGGDSPLHF
TRBV6-5,-,TRBJ2-4,TRBD1,TGTGCCAGCAGGTTACAGGGGGGACGGACCATTCAGTACTTC,CASRLQGGRTIQYF
TRBV5-4,-,TRBJ2-7,-,TGTGCCAGCAGCTTGGATGGTCAAGCCGTCTACGAGCAGTACTTC,CASSLDGQAVYEQYF
TRBV30,-,TRBJ2-1,TRBD2,TGTGCCTGGAGTGTAAGGCGGGGGGGCGCCAATGAGCAGTTCTTC,CAWSVRRGGANEQFF
TRBV28,-,TRBJ2-7,-,TGTGCCAGCAGTTCGACACCATACTACGAGCAGTACTTC,CASSSTPYYEQYF
TRBV5-5,few,TRBJ1-4,TRBD1,TGTGCCAGCAGCCAACAGGGGCCCGCTAATGAAAAACTGTTTTTT,CASSQQGPANEKLFF
TRBV11-3,-,TRBJ2-3,TRBD2,TGTGCCAGCAGCTCTCAACTAGCGGCTAGCACAGATACGCAGTATTTT,CASSSQLAASTDTQYF
TRBV7-9,-,TRBJ2-7,TRBD2,TGTGCCAGCAGCCCCAAGACTAGCGGACCCTCCTACGAGCAGTACTTC,CASSPKTSGPSYEQYF
TRBV10-3,-,TRBJ1-1,TRBD1,TGTGCCATCAGTGGGACAGGGGACACTGAAGCTTTCTTT,CAISGTGDTEAFF
TRBV28,-,TRBJ1-1,TRBD1,TGTGCCAGCAGACCCACGGGACAGTCGGGCACTGAAGCTTTCTTT,CASRPTGQSGTEAFF
TRBV19,-,TRBJ2-1,-,TGTGCCAGTAGTTATGGGACTGTATACAATGAGCAGTTCTTC,CASSYGTVYNEQFF
TRBV28,-,TRBJ2-3,TRBD2,TGTGCCAGCAGTTTACCCGGGAGGGGCACAGATACGCAGTATTTT,CASSLPGRGTDTQYF
TRBV18,-,TRBJ2-5,-,TGTGCCAGCTCACCCTTGGAGGCCGGGACCCAGTACTTC,CASSPLEAGTQYF
TRBV15,-,TRBJ1-2,-,TGTGCCACCAGCAGAGCGGGGGACGGTGGCTACACCTTC,CATSRAGDGGYTF
TRBV30,-,TRBJ2-7,TRBD1,TGTGCCTGGACTAAGACAGGGGGCTACGAGCAGTACTTC,CAWTKTGGYEQYF
TRBV7-6,-,TRBJ2-1,-,TGTGCCAGCAGTTTTGGGCGGGGCTCCCTCAATGAGCAGTTCTTC,CASSFGRGSLNEQFF
TRBV30,-,TRBJ2-2,TRBD2,TGTGCCTGGAAAGAGGGCAGCTATAGCGGGAACTCCCCCGGGGAGCTGTTTTTT,CAWKEGSYSGNSPGELFF
TRBV7-2,-,TRBJ2-4,TRBD1,TGTGCCAGCAGCCTCGAATACAGGGGAGCCAAAAACATTCAGTACTTC,CASSLEYRGAKNIQYF
TRBV27,once,TRBJ2-2,TRBD1,TGTGCCAGCAGTTTGCAGGGGGCCAACACCGGGGAGCTGTTTTTT,CASSLQGANTGELFF
TRBV30,-,TRBJ2-1,TRBD2,TGTGCCTGGAGCCCGACTAGCGGGAGATTCAATGAGCAGTTCTTC,CAWSPTSGRFNEQFF
TRBV6-5,-,TRBJ1-1,TRBD1,TGTGCCAGCAGCGGGGGGGGACAGCGCAATGAAGCTTTCTTT,CASSGGGQRNEAFF